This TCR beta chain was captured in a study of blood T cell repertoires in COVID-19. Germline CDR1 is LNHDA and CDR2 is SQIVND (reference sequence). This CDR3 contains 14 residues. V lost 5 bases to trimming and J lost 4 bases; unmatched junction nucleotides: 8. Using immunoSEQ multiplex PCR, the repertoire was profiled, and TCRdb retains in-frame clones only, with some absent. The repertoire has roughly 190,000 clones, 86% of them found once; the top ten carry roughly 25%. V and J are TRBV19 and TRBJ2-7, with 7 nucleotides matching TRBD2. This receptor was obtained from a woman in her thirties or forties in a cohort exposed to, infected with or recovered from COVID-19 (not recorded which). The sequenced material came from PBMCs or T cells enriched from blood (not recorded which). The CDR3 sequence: CASSRGAGAYEQYF. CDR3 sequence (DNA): TGTGCCAGTAGTCGCGGGGCGGGAGCATACGAGCAGTACTTC.